This TCR beta chain was recovered during a study of PD-1 blockade in mismatch repair-deficient tumors. Across the study: Patients had approximately 11 mismatch repair-deficient cancer types and were previously treated and progressing.

TCR sequencing covered a few patients who responded to pembrolizumab. This CDR3 contains 16 residues. Trimming cost V 5 bases and J 3 bases; bases outside gene matches: 10. Germline-derived CDR1 and CDR2 are LNHDA and SQIVND (reference sequence). Profiled with immunoSEQ multiplex PCR; TCRdb holds only in-frame clones, not every one. The repertoire has some 85,000 clones, about 82% of them found once; the top ten carry over 4.5%. Study findings and constraints: After pembrolizumab, tumor-resident clones rose rapidly, then generally contracted before radiologic responses.

A remark on this clone: Antigen: not known.

This chain uses TRBV19 with TRBJ2-1, with 7 bases aligning to TRBD1. This receptor was obtained from an adult with mismatch repair-deficient cancer. The sample here was peripheral blood, taken 44 weeks after starting pembrolizumab. The CDR3 reads CASSPSPGQYYNEQFF. The DNA of the CDR3 is TGTGCCAGTAGTCCTAGTCCGGGACAGTACTACAATGAGCAGTTCTTC.